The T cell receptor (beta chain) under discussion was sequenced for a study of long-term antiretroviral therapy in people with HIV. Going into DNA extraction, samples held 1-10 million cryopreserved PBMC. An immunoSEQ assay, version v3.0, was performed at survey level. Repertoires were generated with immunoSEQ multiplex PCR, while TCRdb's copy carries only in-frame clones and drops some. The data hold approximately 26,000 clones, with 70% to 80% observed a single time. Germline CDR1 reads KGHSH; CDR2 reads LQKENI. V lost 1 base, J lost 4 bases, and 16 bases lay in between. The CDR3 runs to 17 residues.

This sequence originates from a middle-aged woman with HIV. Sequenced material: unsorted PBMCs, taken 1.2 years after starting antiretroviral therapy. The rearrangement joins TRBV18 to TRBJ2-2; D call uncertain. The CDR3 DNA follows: TGTGCCAGCTCACCACTCCACGTTGGCTTTAGCACCGGGGAGCTGTTTTTT. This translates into CASSPLHVGFSTGELFF.